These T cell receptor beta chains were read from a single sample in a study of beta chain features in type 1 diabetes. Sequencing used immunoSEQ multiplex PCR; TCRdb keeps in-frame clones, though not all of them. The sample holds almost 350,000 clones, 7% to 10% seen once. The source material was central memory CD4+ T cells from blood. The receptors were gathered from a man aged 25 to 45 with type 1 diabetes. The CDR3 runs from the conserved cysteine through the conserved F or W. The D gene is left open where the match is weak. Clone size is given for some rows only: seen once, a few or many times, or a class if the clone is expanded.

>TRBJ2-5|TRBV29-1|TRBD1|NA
TGCAGCGTTGAAATACAGGGGTGGGAGACCCAGTACTTC
CSVEIQGWETQYF
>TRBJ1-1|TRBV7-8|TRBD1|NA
TGTGCCAGCAGCCCAGGGCGGGACAGTGAAGCTTTCTTT
CASSPGRDSEAFF
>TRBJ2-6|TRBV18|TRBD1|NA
TGTGCCAGCTCACCACGGGACAGGGGGTCCCAATCTGGGGCCAACGTCCTGACTTTC
CASSPRDRGSQSGANVLTF
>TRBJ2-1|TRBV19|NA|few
TGTGCCAGTAGTATAGGTCCGGGCCCACCCTCCTACAATGAGCAGTTCTTC
CASSIGPGPPSYNEQFF
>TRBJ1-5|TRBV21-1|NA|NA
TGTGCCAGCAGCAACCCGATTCAGGGTCTAATTCAGCCCCAGCATTTT
CASSNPIQGLIQPQHF
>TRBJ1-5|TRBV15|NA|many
TGTGCCACCAGCATCAGACAGCAGCCCCAGCATTTT
CATSIRQQPQHF
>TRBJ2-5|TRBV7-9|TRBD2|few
TGTGCCAGCGCGGGACTAGCGGGGGAAGAGACCCAGTACTTC
CASAGLAGEETQYF
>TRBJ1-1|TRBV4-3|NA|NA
TGCGCCAGCAGCCTTGATCTGAACACTGAAGCTTTCTTT
CASSLDLNTEAFF
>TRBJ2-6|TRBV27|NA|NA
TGTGCCAGCAGCCCAGGGTTTACGGGGGCCAACGTCCTGACTTTC
CASSPGFTGANVLTF
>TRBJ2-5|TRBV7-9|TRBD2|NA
TGTGCCAGCAGTTCGCGGGGGGAGGAGACCCAGTACTTC
CASSSRGEETQYF
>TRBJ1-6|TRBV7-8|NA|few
TGTGCCAGCAGCCCCGGTGCAAGCTCACCCCTCCACTTT
CASSPGASSPLHF
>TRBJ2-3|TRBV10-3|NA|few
TGTGCCAGCGGGGCCTCAGATACGCAGTATTTT
CASGASDTQYF
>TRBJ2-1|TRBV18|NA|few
TGTGCCAGCTCACCATTAAACGGAAGGACCTACAATGAGCAGTTCTTC
CASSPLNGRTYNEQFF
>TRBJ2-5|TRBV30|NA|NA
TGTGCCTGGAGTCCAGGGGCCAAGACCCAGTACTTC
CAWSPGAKTQYF
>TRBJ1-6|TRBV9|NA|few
TGTGCCAGCAGCGTAGCCGGGGCAAACTCACCCCTCCACTTT
CASSVAGANSPLHF
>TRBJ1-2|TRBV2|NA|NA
TGTGCCAGCAGTGACCCCAGGGGAGGAGGCTACACCTTC
CASSDPRGGGYTF
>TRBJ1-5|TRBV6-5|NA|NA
TGTGCCAGCAGTTACGGGGGGAATAGCAATCAGCCCCAGCATTTT
CASSYGGNSNQPQHF
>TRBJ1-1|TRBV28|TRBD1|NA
TGTGCCAGCAGCCTAATGAGGGGGCAAGGCACTGAAGCTTTCTTT
CASSLMRGQGTEAFF
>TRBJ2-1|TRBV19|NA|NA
TGTGCCAGTAGTAACGGGATTTCCTACAATGAGCAGTTCTTC
CASSNGISYNEQFF
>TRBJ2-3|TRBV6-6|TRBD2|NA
TGTGCCAGCAATGCGACGGGGGGAGATACAGATACGCAGTATTTT
CASNATGGDTDTQYF
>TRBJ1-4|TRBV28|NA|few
TGTGCCAGCAGCGTGTCTAAAGGGGTCCTAAATGAAAAACTGTTTTTT
CASSVSKGVLNEKLFF
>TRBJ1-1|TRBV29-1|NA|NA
TGCAGCGTTCGGCAGCCGAACACTGAAGCTTTCTTT
CSVRQPNTEAFF
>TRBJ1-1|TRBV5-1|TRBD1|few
TGCGCCAGCAGCCCAGGGACAGCTAGGAGTGAAGCTTTCTTT
CASSPGTARSEAFF
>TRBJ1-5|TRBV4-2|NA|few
TGTGCCAGCAGCCTCGACGACAGAAGCAATCAGCCCCAGCATTTT
CASSLDDRSNQPQHF
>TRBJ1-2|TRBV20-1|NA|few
TGCAGTGCTAGCGGAAACTATGGCTACACCTTC
CSASGNYGYTF
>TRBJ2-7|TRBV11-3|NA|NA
TGTGCCAGCAGCTTGTCCTTTTCCTCCTACGAGCAGTACTTC
CASSLSFSSYEQYF
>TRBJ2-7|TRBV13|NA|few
TGTGCCAGCAGCTCGAACCGGCTCCCGGGAAGGAGGGACGAGCAGTACTTC
CASSSNRLPGRRDEQYF
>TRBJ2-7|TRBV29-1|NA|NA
TGCAGCGTTGCGGAAGCAGCCTCCTACGAGCAGTACTTC
CSVAEAASYEQYF
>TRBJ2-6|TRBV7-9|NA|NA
TGTGCCAGCAGCTCCTCGGAGGGAACACTCCTGACTTTC
CASSSSEGTLLTF
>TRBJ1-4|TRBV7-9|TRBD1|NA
TGTGCCAGCAGCTTCGCGACAGGGGGCCAAAAACTGTTTTTT
CASSFATGGQKLFF
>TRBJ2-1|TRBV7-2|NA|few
TGTGCCAGCAGCTTATCGGGGAGCTCCTACAATGAGCAGTTCTTC
CASSLSGSSYNEQFF
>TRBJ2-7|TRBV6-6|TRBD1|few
TGTGCCAGCAGTTACCGGACAGGAAACTCCTACGAGCAGTACTTC
CASSYRTGNSYEQYF
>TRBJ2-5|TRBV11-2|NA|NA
TGTGCCAGCAGCTTAGACCAAGAGACCCAGTACTTC
CASSLDQETQYF
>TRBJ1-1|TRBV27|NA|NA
TGTGCCAGCATGAGTCGGTCCCACACTGAAGCTTTCTTT
CASMSRSHTEAFF
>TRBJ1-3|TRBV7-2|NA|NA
TGTGCCAGCGAGAGGGACGGAGCCAACACCATATATTTT
CASERDGANTIYF
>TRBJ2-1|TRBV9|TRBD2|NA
TGTGCCAGCAGCTCCCGAGGCCTAGCGGGGAATGAGCAGTTCTTC
CASSSRGLAGNEQFF
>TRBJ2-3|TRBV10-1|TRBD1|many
TGCGCCAGCAGTAAGACAGGGGCGGTAGATACGCAGTATTTT
CASSKTGAVDTQYF
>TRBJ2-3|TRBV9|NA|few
TGTGCCAGCAGCCCTAGAAGTAGGGCTGGGACAGATACGCAGTATTTT
CASSPRSRAGTDTQYF
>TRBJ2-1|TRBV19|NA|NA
TGTGCCAGTAGTCGGCGGGGCGTGGACAATGAGCAGTTCTTC
CASSRRGVDNEQFF
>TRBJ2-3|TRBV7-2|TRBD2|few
TGTGCCAGCAGCAAAAGTGCTAGCGGGGGTGGAACAGATACGCAGTATTTT
CASSKSASGGGTDTQYF
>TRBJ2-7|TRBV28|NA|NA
TGTGCCAGCAGTTTACGCGCCTACGAGCAGTACTTC
CASSLRAYEQYF
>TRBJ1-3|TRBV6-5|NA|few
TGTGCCAGCAGTTACTCGAAAGGGAATGGAAACACCATATATTTT
CASSYSKGNGNTIYF
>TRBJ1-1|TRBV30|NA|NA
TGTGCCTGGAGTGTACAGGACCGGGGCGAAGCTTTCTTT
CAWSVQDRGEAFF
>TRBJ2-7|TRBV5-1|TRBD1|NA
TGCGCCAGCAGCCCAAGCTACACGGGACAGGGCTACGAGCAGTACTTC
CASSPSYTGQGYEQYF
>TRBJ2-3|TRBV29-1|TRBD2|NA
TGCAGCGTTAGGACTAGCGGGGGCAGCACAGATACGCAGTATTTT
CSVRTSGGSTDTQYF
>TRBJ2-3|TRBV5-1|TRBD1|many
TGCGCCAGCAGCGCGGGACAGGGTATCACAGATACGCAGTATTTT
CASSAGQGITDTQYF